This T cell receptor beta chain is drawn from a study of identical twins. Each cDNA held unique molecular identifiers, and template switching gave it a universal primer site. TCRdb independently ran MiXCR on the 5' RACE reads; one entry per CDR3 protein. The sample includes roughly 150,000 distinct CDR3 sequences, around 3.6% seen only once; the top ten take around 8%. This clonotype was detected many times. With 1 base removed from V and 4 bases from J, the gap between germline ends came to 14 bases. Looked up from germline, CDR1 is LGHNA and CDR2 is YNFKEQ. This CDR3 has 16 residues. This receptor was taken from a man aged 18 to 29 in good health. Sequencing input: memory T cells sorted from blood. The chain employs TRBV4-2 and TRBJ2-1; tentatively, D is TRBD2 (7 bases). As DNA, the CDR3 is TGTGCCAGCAGCCAAGGGGGAGGGGGACTATACAATGAGCAGTTCTTC. Translated: CASSQGGGGLYNEQFF.